This record covers a single TCR beta chain. The data were produced by immunoSEQ multiplex PCR, yet TCRdb's version contains in-frame clones alone and is incomplete. The sample has some 280,000 clones; about 85% are singletons. The data are from a study of blood T cell repertoires in COVID-19. About the research overall: Nucleic acid was either cDNA or gDNA, and it came from T cells, B-cell-depleted T cells, or PBMCs.

V dropped 1 base and J dropped 0; count of bases not matched to a gene: 8. Germline V gene sequence: CDR1 MGHRA, CDR2 YSYEKL. The CDR3 runs to 18 residues. The sequence was obtained from a woman between 50 and 59 years old with active or convalescent COVID-19. The chain joins TRBV4-1 to TRBJ1-3; 8 bases line up with TRBD1. Source material: peripheral blood. This chain's CDR3 is CASSQGRTGLISGNTIYF. The CDR3 nucleotides read TGCGCCAGCAGCCAAGGCAGGACAGGGCTAATCTCTGGAAACACCATATATTTT.